This T cell receptor (beta chain) was found in a study of T cells in Graves' hyperthyroidism and ophthalmopathy. Germline V gives CDR1 SGHRS, CDR2 YFSETQ. Trimming at V came to 3 bases and at J to 4 bases, leaving 5 bases not matched to a gene. This CDR3 has 15 amino acids. Using RNA transcripts as the source, TCR beta CDR3 regions were amplified. Initially, a first-round RT-PCR of the TCR CDR3 employed the HTBI primer set. TCRdb reprocessed the multiplex PCR reads via MiXCR and lists one record per CDR3 protein. This table has around 500,000 distinct CDR3 sequences, around a fifth appearing once. This clonotype appeared a few times.

This sequence originates from an older woman with Graves' ophthalmopathy. The source material was blood. The rearrangement uses TRBV5-1 and TRBJ2-1, with 9 positions matching TRBD2. The CDR3 region has the DNA TGCGCCAGCAGCTCCGGACTAGCGAGATACAATGAGCAGTTCTTC. Protein product: CASSSGLARYNEQFF.